This is a list of T cell receptor beta chains from one sample in a study of cytomegalovirus exposure and HLA in healthy donors. The assay was immunoSEQ multiplex PCR, and TCRdb's table has in-frame clones only and misses some. The data show roughly 190,000 clones, around 78% seen once. Sequencing input: PBMCs. These receptors all come from a young woman in good health and CMV-seropositive. The CDR3 runs from the conserved cysteine through the conserved F or W. A D gene is named only where the DNA matches it firmly.

TRBD1	TRBV28	TRBJ1-4	CASSFPGQGATNEKLFF
NA	TRBV4-1	TRBJ2-1	CASSLIGGPEQFF
TRBD2	TRBV5-1	TRBJ2-3	CASSIAGGPSTDTQYF
TRBD1	TRBV15	TRBJ2-7	CATSRDRTGNEQYF
NA	TRBV7-9	TRBJ1-5	CASSPRGGVDQPQHF
TRBD2	TRBV6-1	TRBJ2-7	CASSASGRSWEQYF
TRBD1	TRBV5-1	TRBJ1-2	CASSLSTGVLGGYTF
NA	TRBV7-2	TRBJ2-7	CASSLRTMNYEQYF
TRBD1	TRBV18	TRBJ1-4	CASSQGAGEKLFF
TRBD2	TRBV30	TRBJ2-1	CAWEGLAPLGQFF
NA	TRBV5-1	TRBJ2-1	CASSPRTGRAGNEQFF
TRBD1	TRBV5-4	TRBJ2-2	CASSRDRGNTGELFF
NA	TRBV5-6	TRBJ2-7	CASSSIPEEVQYF
TRBD1	TRBV5-6	TRBJ2-5	CASSLVGQGTGTQYF
TRBD1	TRBV7-2	TRBJ1-2	CASSWGQGIYGYTF
TRBD2	TRBV5-5	TRBJ2-7	CASKLAGEGYEQYF
TRBD1	TRBV10-1	TRBJ2-1	CASSQDRGREQFF
TRBD1	TRBV7-9	TRBJ2-1	CASSPKPDRGWNEQFF
NA	TRBV7-9	TRBJ1-2	CASSGLRLDGYTF
NA	TRBV6-5	TRBJ1-1	CASAVNREAEAFF
NA	TRBV28	TRBJ1-6	CASSRSRPGYGGGHNSPLHF
NA	TRBV7-9	TRBJ2-1	CASSPAGRSSYNEQFF
NA	TRBV19	TRBJ1-1	CASSISGSEAFF
TRBD1	TRBV4-1	TRBJ2-7	CASSPLTGSYEQYF
NA	TRBV7-8	TRBJ1-5	CASSLGADRRLNQPQHF
NA	TRBV4-3	TRBJ2-7	CASSQDVFRDYEQYF
NA	TRBV7-6	TRBJ1-5	CASSLGQGMSNQPQHF
TRBD2	TRBV27	TRBJ2-5	CASRGSGRETQYF
TRBD1	TRBV10-2	TRBJ1-6	CASSGTVMGSPLHF
NA	TRBV28	TRBJ1-2	CATRQHSTSGYGYTF
NA	TRBV13	TRBJ1-1	CASSLGPLRNTEAFF
NA	TRBV11-3	TRBJ1-1	CASSWGMNTEAFF
NA	TRBV6-6	TRBJ2-4	CASSYLGGQNIQYF
TRBD2	TRBV4-1	TRBJ2-4	CASSRGGLAGDAKNIQYF
TRBD1	TRBV27	TRBJ1-4	CASTWDRGGEKLFF
TRBD1	TRBV4-3	TRBJ1-1	CASSQSNRGWPEAFF
TRBD1	TRBV28	TRBJ1-1	CASSRTGSRNTEAFF
TRBD1	TRBV19	TRBJ1-4	CASSIRSPGQSSEKLFF
TRBD1	TRBV2	TRBJ1-1	CASSRDRVAEAFF
TRBD1	TRBV10-1	TRBJ2-3	CASSATGDRTDTQYF
NA	TRBV5-1	TRBJ1-2	CASSLEQGGSYGYTF
TRBD1	TRBV5-1	TRBJ2-2	CASSLRTGANTGELFF
TRBD2	TRBV11-2	TRBJ2-3	CASSPLAGAGDTQYF
TRBD2	TRBV7-2	TRBJ2-3	CASSRQGASGSSLTDTQYF
NA	TRBV7-6	TRBJ2-2	CASSLLRGGRDTGELFF